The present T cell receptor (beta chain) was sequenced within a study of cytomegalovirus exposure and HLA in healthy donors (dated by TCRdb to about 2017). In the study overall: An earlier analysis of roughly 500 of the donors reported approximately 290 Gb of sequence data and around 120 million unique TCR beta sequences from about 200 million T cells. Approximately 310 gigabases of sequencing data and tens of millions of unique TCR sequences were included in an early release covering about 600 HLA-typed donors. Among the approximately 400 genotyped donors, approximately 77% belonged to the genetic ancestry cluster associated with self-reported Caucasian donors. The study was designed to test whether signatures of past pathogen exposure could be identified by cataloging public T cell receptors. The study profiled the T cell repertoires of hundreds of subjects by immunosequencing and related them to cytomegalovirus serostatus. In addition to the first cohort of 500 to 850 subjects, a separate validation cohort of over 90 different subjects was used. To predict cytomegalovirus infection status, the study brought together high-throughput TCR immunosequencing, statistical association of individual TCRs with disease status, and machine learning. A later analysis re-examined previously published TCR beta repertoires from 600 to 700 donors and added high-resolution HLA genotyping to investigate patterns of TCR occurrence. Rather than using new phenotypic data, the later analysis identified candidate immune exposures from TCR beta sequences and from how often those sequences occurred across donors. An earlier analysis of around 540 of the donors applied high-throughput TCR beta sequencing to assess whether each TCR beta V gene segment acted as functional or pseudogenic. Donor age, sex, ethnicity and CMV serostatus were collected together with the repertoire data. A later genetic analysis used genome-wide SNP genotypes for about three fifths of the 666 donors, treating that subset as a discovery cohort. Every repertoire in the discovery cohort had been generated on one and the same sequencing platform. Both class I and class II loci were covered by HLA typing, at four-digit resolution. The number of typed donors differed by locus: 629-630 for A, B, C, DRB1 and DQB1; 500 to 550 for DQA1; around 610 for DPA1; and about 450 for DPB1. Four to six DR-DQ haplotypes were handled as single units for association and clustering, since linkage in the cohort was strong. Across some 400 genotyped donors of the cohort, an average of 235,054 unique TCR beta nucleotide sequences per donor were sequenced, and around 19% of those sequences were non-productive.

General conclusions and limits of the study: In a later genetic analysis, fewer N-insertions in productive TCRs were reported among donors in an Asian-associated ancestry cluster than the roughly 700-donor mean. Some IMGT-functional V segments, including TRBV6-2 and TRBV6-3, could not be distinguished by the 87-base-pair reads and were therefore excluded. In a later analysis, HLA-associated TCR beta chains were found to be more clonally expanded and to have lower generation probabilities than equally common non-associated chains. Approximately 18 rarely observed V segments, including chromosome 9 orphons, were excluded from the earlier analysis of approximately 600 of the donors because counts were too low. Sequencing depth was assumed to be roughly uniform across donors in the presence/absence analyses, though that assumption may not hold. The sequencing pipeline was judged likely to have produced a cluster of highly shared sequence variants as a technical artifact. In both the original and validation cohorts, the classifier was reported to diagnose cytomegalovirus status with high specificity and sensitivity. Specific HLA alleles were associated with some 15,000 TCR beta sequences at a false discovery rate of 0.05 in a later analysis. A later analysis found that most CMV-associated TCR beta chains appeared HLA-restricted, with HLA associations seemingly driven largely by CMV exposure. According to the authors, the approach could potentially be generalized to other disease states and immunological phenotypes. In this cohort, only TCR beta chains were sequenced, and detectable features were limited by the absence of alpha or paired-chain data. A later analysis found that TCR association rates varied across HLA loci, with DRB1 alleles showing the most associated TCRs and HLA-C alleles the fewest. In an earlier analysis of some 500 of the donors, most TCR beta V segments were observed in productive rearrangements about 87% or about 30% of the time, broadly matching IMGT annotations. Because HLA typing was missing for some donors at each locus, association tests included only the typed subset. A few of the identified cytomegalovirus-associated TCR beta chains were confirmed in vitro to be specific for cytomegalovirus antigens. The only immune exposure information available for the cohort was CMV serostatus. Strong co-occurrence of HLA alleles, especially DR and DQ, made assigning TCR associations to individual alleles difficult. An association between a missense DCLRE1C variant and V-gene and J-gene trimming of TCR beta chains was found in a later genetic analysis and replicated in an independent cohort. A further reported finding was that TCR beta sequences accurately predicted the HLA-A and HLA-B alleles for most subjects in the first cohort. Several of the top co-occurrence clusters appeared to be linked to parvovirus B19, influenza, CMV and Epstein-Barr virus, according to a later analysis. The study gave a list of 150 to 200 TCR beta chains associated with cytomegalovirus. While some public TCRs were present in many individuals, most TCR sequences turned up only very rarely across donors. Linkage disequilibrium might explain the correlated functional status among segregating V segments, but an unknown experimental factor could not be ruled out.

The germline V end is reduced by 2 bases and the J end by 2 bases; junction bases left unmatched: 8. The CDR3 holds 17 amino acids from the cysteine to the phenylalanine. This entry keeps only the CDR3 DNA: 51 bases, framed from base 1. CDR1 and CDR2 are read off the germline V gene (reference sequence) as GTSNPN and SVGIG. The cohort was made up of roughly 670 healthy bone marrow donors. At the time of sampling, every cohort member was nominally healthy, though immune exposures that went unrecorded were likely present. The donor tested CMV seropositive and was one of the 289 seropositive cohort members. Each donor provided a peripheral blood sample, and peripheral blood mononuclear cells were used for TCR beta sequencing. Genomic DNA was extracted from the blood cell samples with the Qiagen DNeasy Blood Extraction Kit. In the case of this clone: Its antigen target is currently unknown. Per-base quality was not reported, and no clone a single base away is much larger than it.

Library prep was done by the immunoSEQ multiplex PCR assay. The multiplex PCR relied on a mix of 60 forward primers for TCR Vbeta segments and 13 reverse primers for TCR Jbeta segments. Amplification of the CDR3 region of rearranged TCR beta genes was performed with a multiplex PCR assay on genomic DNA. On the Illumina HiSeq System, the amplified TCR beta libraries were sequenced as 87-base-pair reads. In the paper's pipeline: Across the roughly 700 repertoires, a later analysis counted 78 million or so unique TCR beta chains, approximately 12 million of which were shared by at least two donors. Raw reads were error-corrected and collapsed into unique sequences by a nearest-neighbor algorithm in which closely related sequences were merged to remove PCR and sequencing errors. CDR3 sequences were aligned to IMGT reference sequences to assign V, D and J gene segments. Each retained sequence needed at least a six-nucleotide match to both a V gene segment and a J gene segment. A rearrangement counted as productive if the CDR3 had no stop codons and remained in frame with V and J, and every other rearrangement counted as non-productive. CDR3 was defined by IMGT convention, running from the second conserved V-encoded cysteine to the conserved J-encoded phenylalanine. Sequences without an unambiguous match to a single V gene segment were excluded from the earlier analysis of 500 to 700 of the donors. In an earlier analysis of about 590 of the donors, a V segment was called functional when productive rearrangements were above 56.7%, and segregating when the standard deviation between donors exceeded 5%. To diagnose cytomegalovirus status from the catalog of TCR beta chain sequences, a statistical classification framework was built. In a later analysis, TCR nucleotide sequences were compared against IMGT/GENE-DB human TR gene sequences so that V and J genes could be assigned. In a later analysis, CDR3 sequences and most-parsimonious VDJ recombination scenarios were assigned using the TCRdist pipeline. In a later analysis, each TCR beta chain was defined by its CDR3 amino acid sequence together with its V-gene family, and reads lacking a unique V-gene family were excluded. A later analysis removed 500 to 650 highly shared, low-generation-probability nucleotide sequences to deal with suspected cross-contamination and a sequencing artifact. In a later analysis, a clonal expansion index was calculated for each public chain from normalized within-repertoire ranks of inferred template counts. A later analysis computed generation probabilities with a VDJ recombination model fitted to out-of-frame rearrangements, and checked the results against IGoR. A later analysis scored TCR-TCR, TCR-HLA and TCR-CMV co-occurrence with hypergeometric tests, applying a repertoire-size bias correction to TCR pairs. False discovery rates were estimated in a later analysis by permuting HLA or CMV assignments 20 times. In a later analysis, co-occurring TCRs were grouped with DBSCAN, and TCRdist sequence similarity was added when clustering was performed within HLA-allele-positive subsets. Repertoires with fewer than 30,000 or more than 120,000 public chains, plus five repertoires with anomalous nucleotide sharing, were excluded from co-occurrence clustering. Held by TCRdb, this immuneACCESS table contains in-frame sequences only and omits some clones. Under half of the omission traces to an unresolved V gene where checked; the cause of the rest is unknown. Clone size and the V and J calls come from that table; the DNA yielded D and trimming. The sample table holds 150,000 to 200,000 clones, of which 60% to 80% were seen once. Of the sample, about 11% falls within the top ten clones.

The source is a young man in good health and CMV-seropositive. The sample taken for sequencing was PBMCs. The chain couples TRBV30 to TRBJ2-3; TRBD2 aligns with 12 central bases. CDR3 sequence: CAWSPAGTSGLTDTQYF. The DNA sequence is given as TGTGCCTGGAGTCCAGCCGGGACTAGCGGGCTCACAGATACGCAGTATTTT.